The next 32 T cell receptor beta chains were all read from a single sample in a study of OX40 agonist ivuxolimab in advanced cancers. This table comes from immunoSEQ multiplex PCR, and its TCRdb copy is limited to in-frame clones, with some not included. The sample carries about 58,000 clones, about 86% recorded once. The source material was CD4+ or CD8+ T cells sorted from blood, sampled in a trial of the OX40 agonist ivuxolimab. The origin of the receptors is an adult with an advanced solid tumor such as melanoma, head and neck, liver or kidney cancer.

This clone was detected only once. The rearrangement joins TRBV4-1 to TRBJ2-7; the D is unclear. The CDR3 loop spans 14 amino acids. Trimming stripped 1 base from V and 2 bases from J, with 9 bases between. Germline values: CDR1 MGHRA, CDR2 YSYEKL. The CDR3 DNA reads as TGCGCCAGCAGCCAAGTTTCCCTGACCTACGAGCAGTACTTC. This encodes CASSQVSLTYEQYF.

The chain has TRBV4-1 and TRBJ2-5; no clear D. This CDR3 is built from 22 residues. Trimming left V 0 bases short and J 5 bases short, with 34 bases between. Germline CDR1 reads MGHRA; CDR2 reads YSYEKL. In DNA form, the CDR3 reads TGCGCCAGCAGCCAAGATCTATACGTCAGGAGACGCGATCGGATATCGCGGGAGACCCAGTACTTC. Translation: CASSQDLYVRRRDRISRETQYF.

J is TRBJ2-3 and V is TRBV6-5; tentatively, D is TRBD1 (6 bases). This CDR3 is 15 amino acids long. Germline assignment: CDR1 MNHEY and CDR2 SVGAGI. The V end lost 4 bases, the J end lost 0 bases, and 11 bases lay between the germline ends. CDR3 bases: TGTGCCAGCAGTTCCCCGGGACAAAGCACAGATACGCAGTATTTT. Translated, it gives CASSSPGQSTDTQYF.

The genes are TRBV6-1 and TRBJ2-5; TRBD2 aligns across 13 bases. Germline CDR1 and CDR2: MNHNS and SASEGT. V shed 4 bases and J 5 bases; nucleotides not matched to a gene: 4. The CDR3 spans 15 residues. The CDR3 is CASSGEGLAGETQYF. In nucleotides, the CDR3 is TGTGCCAGCAGTGGCGAGGGACTAGCGGGGGAGACCCAGTACTTC.

The rearrangement links TRBV27 to TRBJ1-2; 12 positions match TRBD1. This CDR3 comprises 19 residues. V trimming: 5 bases; J trimming: 0 bases; junction bases outside the gene matches: 13. CDR1 is MNHEY, CDR2 SMNVEV, per germline (reference sequence). In DNA, the CDR3 is TGTGCCAGCAGTCTTCAAGGGACAGGGGGCCTCCGGTCTAACTATGGCTACACCTTC. Translating gives CASSLQGTGGLRSNYGYTF.

V usage is TRBV9 and J usage is TRBJ2-5, with D possibly TRBD2 on 6 matching bases. The CDR3 sequence is 17 residues long. The V end was cut by 3 bases, the J end by 4 bases, with 22 bases between. Germline CDR1 reads SGDLS; CDR2 reads YYNGEE. The CDR3 bases are TGTGCCAGCAGCGCGACCCCTGGGGCTAGCGTCCTAGAGACCCAGTACTTC. Amino acids: CASSATPGASVLETQYF.

The chain employs TRBV5-1 and TRBJ2-3, with D hard to call. Germline CDR1 is SGHRS and CDR2 is YFSETQ. The CDR3 is made up of 15 amino acids. Trimming took 1 base from V and 0 from J, leaving 9 bases between them. The CDR3 is CASSLSTSSTDTQYF. For the CDR3, the DNA is TGCGCCAGCAGCTTGTCGACGTCTAGCACAGATACGCAGTATTTT.

The DNA of the CDR3 is TGTGCCAGCAGCCTCCGCCGTAGGAGCCTTGGCACAGATACGCAGTATTTT. Translated: CASSLRRRSLGTDTQYF. The chain links TRBV5-4 to TRBJ2-3; D uncertain. Trimming removed 4 bases at V and 1 base at J, with 19 bases between. Germline V gene lookup returns CDR1 SGHNT and CDR2 YYREEE (reference sequence). This CDR3 has 17 amino acids.

The chain carries TRBV5-6 and TRBJ1-2; unclear D gene. V was cut by 4 bases and J by 3 bases, with 13 bases left in between. The CDR3 runs to 14 residues. Per germline, CDR1 SGHDT and CDR2 YYEEEE. The CDR3: CASSPLRWDYGYTF. The CDR3 DNA follows: TGTGCCAGCAGCCCCCTCCGTTGGGACTATGGCTACACCTTC.

The sample holds one count of this clone. V is TRBV10-3 and J is TRBJ1-2; a weak D match, TRBD1 (6 bases). Germline values: CDR1 ENHRY, CDR2 SYGVKD. Trimming left V 3 bases short and J 1 base short, with 6 bases between. CDR3 size: 13 residues. This CDR3 reads CAISEQGNYGYTF. CDR3 DNA sequence: TGTGCCATCAGTGAACAGGGTAACTATGGCTACACCTTC.

This chain connects TRBV5-1 to TRBJ2-7; D might be TRBD1 or TRBD2, each matching 6 bases. The V gene lost 0 bases and the J gene lost 7 bases, with 14 bases spanning the gap. The germline gives CDR1 SGHRS, CDR2 YFSETQ. The CDR3 length is 14 residues. In nucleotides, the CDR3 is TGCGCCAGCAGCTTGGGGATATTAGGGGGGGAGCAGTACTTC. Amino acid sequence: CASSLGILGGEQYF.

J is TRBJ1-1 and V is TRBV10-3; TRBD1 is a possible D gene (5 bases). This CDR3 comprises 13 residues. CDR1 is ENHRY, CDR2 SYGVKD, per germline. The V and J ends lost 8 bases and 2 bases respectively, with 12 bases between them. CDR3 coding DNA: TGTGCCATCCGGCCAGGGCCAAACACTGAAGCTTTCTTT. Encoded protein: CAIRPGPNTEAFF.

This chain links TRBV19 with TRBJ1-1; the D gene is possibly TRBD1 (5 bases). Germline V gives CDR1 LNHDA, CDR2 SQIVND (reference sequence). This CDR3 has 14 amino acids. Trimming pared 0 bases from V and 7 bases from J, leaving 12 bases between. The CDR3 sequence: CASSIDRTRLEAFF. The DNA for the CDR3 is TGTGCCAGTAGTATAGACCGGACAAGGCTTGAAGCTTTCTTT.

The J gene is TRBJ2-5, the V gene TRBV5-1; no definite D call. The germline gives CDR1 SGHRS, CDR2 YFSETQ. V was pared by 4 bases and J by 1 base, with 8 bases between. The CDR3 runs to 13 residues. As DNA, the CDR3 is TGCGCCAGCAGCGTTCCGGGCCAAGAGACCCAGTACTTC. Translated, it gives CASSVPGQETQYF.

A remark on this clone: Germline and junction disagree at one end, which may indicate a read error. CDR3 DNA: TGTGCCAGCAGCCAAGGGACGGGTACGACCTACGGGCAGTACTTC. The encoded protein is CASSQGTGTTYGQYF. This rearrangement joins TRBV11-3 to TRBJ2-7; D possibly uses TRBD1 or TRBD2 (5 bases each). Germline CDR1 and CDR2: SGHNT and YENEEA. CDR3 length equals 15 residues.

The chain recombines TRBV11-2 with TRBJ2-2; D is unclear. From germline, CDR1 is SGHAT and CDR2 FQNNGV. This CDR3 spans 15 amino acids. Trimming took off 5 bases at V and 4 bases at J, with 14 bases between the two ends. CDR3 sequence: CASSPSLGGTGELFF. The CDR3 DNA reads TGTGCCAGCAGCCCCTCCCTGGGCGGCACCGGGGAGCTGTTTTTT.

The chain links TRBV27 to TRBJ1-5; 7 bases agree with TRBD1. Germline loops: CDR1 MNHEY, CDR2 SMNVEV (reference sequence). The CDR3 consists of 14 residues. The V gene end was trimmed by 3 bases and the J gene end by 6 bases; junction bases not matched to a gene: 5. This CDR3 reads CASSLTGTGQPQHF. CDR3 DNA sequence: TGTGCCAGCAGTTTGACAGGGACCGGTCAGCCCCAGCATTTT.

This chain connects TRBV27 to TRBJ1-3; D possibly corresponds to TRBD1 (6 bases). Germline V gives CDR1 MNHEY, CDR2 SMNVEV (reference sequence). V dropped 2 bases and J dropped 0 bases, with 14 bases sitting between them. CDR3 length: 17 amino acids. The CDR3 nucleotides read TGTGCCAGCAGTTTAAAGGCCCCAGGGGACTCTGGAAACACCATATATTTT. This codes for CASSLKAPGDSGNTIYF.

This clone occurred once. V usage is TRBV6-6 and J usage is TRBJ1-5, with a weak D call TRBD1 (6 bases). The CDR3 sequence is 15 residues long. Between the trimmed V and J ends, which lost 6 bases and 4 bases, there was a span of 16 bases. The germline V gene has CDR1 MNHNY and CDR2 SVGAGI (reference sequence). CDR3 amino acids: CASRPTGARNQPQHF. The DNA of the CDR3 is TGTGCCAGCAGGCCCACGGGGGCTAGGAATCAGCCCCAGCATTTT.

The chain recombines TRBV25-1 with TRBJ1-6; the D is unclear. V dropped 5 bases and J dropped 10 bases, with 21 bases sitting between them. The germline V gene has CDR1 MGHDK and CDR2 SYGVNS. This CDR3 spans 16 amino acids. The CDR3 protein is CASSLSGGGGRSPLHF. For the CDR3, the DNA is TGTGCCAGCAGTCTCTCCGGAGGAGGCGGCAGGTCACCCCTCCACTTT.

The chain joins TRBV5-1 to TRBJ2-1; D perhaps matches TRBD2 (6 bases). Trimming stripped 4 bases from V and 8 bases from J, with 16 bases between. Per germline, CDR1 SGHRS and CDR2 YFSETQ. The CDR3 contains 14 residues. CDR3 residues: CASSHLVGGDEQFF. The CDR3 DNA sequence: TGCGCCAGCAGCCACCTAGTGGGCGGGGATGAGCAGTTCTTC. Variable domain in full (rest from reference TRBV5-1 and TRBJ2-1): KAGVTQTPRYLIKTRGQQVTLSCSPISGHRSVSWYQQTPGQGLQFLFEYFSETQRNKGNFPGRFSGRQFSNSRSEMNVSTLELGDSALYLCASSHLVGGDEQFFGPGTRLTVL.

V gene TRBV10-3 combines with J gene TRBJ2-7; 8 nucleotides align to TRBD1. The CDR3 extends over 14 amino acids. V shed 6 bases and J 2 bases; nucleotides not matched to a gene: 6. Germline CDR1 ENHRY, CDR2 SYGVKD. The CDR3 DNA reads as TGTGCCATCAGAGGACAGGGAAGGACCTACGAGCAGTACTTC. Protein product: CAIRGQGRTYEQYF.

The rearrangement joins TRBV18 to TRBJ2-3; D gene unclear. Per germline, CDR1 KGHSH and CDR2 LQKENI. The ends were cut back, 3 bases at V and 5 bases at J, with 12 bases in the middle. This CDR3 spans 14 amino acids. The CDR3 DNA reads TGTGCCAGCTCACCCTACCCCTCTGGAGATACGCAGTATTTT. Residues: CASSPYPSGDTQYF.

The chain combines TRBV5-1 with TRBJ2-5, with TRBD1 identical over 9 bases. The germline CDR1 and CDR2 sequences are SGHRS and YFSETQ. CDR3 length equals 15 residues. V trimming: 5 bases; J trimming: 5 bases; junction bases outside the gene matches: 10. The CDR3: CASSPTGQGWETQYF. CDR3 DNA sequence: TGCGCCAGCAGTCCGACAGGACAGGGGTGGGAGACCCAGTACTTC.

The V and J genes are TRBV28 and TRBJ1-3; D is unclear. The CDR3 is 16 amino acids. V lost 5 bases and J 4 bases, leaving 18 bases between the germline ends. The germline V gene has CDR1 MDHEN and CDR2 SYDVKM. The CDR3 protein is CASSPSLGAPGNTIYF. CDR3 in DNA: TGTGCCAGCAGTCCATCCTTAGGAGCGCCCGGAAACACCATATATTTT.

This chain links TRBV9 with TRBJ1-4, with D perhaps TRBD1 (6 bases). The CDR3 length is 15 residues. Germline V gene sequence: CDR1 SGDLS, CDR2 YYNGEE. Trimming shortened V by 3 bases and J by 3 bases, and 12 bases separated the two germline ends. The DNA of the CDR3 is TGTGCCAGCAGCGCTGATGGACAGCCTAATGAAAAACTGTTTTTT. Protein: CASSADGQPNEKLFF.

This clone was seen a handful of times. The gene calls are TRBV5-1 and TRBJ1-6; 7 positions match TRBD1. This CDR3 has 14 amino acids. V gave up 3 bases and J gave up 11 bases; unmatched junction bases: 8. Per the germline V gene, CDR1 is SGHRS and CDR2 is YFSETQ. In DNA, the CDR3 is TGCGCCAGCAGCTGGGACAGTAGTCGGCCACCCCTCCACTTT. Residues: CASSWDSSRPPLHF.

The chain recombines TRBV19 with TRBJ1-5; the match to TRBD1 covers 9 bases. With 4 bases clipped from V and 0 bases from J, the junction kept 7 bases outside the gene matches. Germline CDR1 is LNHDA and CDR2 is SQIVND (reference sequence). The CDR3 is 17 residues long. CDR3 sequence reads: CASSTGTGTYSNQPQHF. The CDR3 DNA reads as TGTGCCAGTAGTACGGGGACAGGGACCTATAGCAATCAGCCCCAGCATTTT.

The V gene is TRBV18, the J gene TRBJ2-3; D possibly uses TRBD1 or TRBD2 (5 bases each). This CDR3 has 13 amino acids. Germline V CDR1 and CDR2: KGHSH, LQKENI. The germline V and J ends were trimmed by 6 bases and 0 bases, with 7 bases remaining between them. This chain's CDR3 is CASSRDSTDTQYF. The CDR3 DNA reads TGTGCCAGCTCCCGGGACAGCACAGATACGCAGTATTTT.

This clone was seen just once. This chain joins TRBV5-4 and TRBJ1-1; no firm D call. The CDR3 extends over 14 amino acids. Trimming pared 4 bases from V and 1 base from J, leaving 11 bases between. CDR1 and CDR2 (germline): SGHNT, YYREEE (reference sequence). CDR3 region: CASSNNSPNTEAFF. In DNA, the CDR3 is TGTGCCAGCAGCAATAACAGCCCGAACACTGAAGCTTTCTTT.

On this clone itself: Relative to the germline gene, one junction end is altered; a read error may explain this. The rearrangement uses TRBV2 and TRBJ2-1; possible D gene TRBD2, 7 bases. Germline CDR1 reads SNHLY; CDR2 reads FYNNEI. This CDR3 has 13 residues. CDR3 sequence: CASTTRGAAAPLF. For the CDR3, the DNA is TGTGCCAGCACCACCCGGGGGGCGGCGGCCCCACTCTTC.

This sequence joins TRBV6-5 and TRBJ2-1; TRBD2 matches 11 bases. Germline loops: CDR1 MNHEY, CDR2 SVGAGI. The CDR3 has 15 amino acids. Trimming took 3 bases from V and 7 from J; bases not matched to a gene: 5. The CDR3 DNA reads as TGTGCCAGCAGTTATAGCGGGGGGGCCTGGAATGAGCAGTTCTTC. Its translation: CASSYSGGAWNEQFF.